A selection of T cell receptor beta chains follows, all from one sample in a study of molecular identifiers for immune sequencing clone quantification. Using its own MiXCR run on the PCR reads, TCRdb lists one record per CDR3 protein. Here the sample spans more than 450,000 distinct CDR3 sequences, approximately 25% being singletons. The sequencing input was naive CD8+ T cells from blood, with Jurkat cell RNA spiked in. The receptors stem from a human donor in good health. Some libraries in this study had Jurkat cell RNA spiked in. Both conserved end residues are part of each CDR3. The D gene is left open where the match is weak. Clone sizes are given selectively: once, few, many, or a class where the clone is expanded.

cdr3_aa cdr3_nt d_call j_call v_call clone_size
CASSLLAGGGADTQYF TGTGCCAGCAGCCTGCTAGCGGGAGGGGGCGCAGATACGCAGTATTTT TRBD2 TRBJ2-3 TRBV28 -
CISVPEVPRDNYEQYF - - TRBJ2-7 TRBV7-5 many
CASSLLGGITDTQYF TGTGCCAGCAGCTTATTAGGGGGGATCACAGATACGCAGTATTTT - TRBJ2-3 TRBV7-9 many
CASGHPTGGWDQPQHF TGTGCCAGCGGCCACCCAACAGGGGGATGGGATCAGCCCCAGCATTTT TRBD1 TRBJ1-5 TRBV6-1 -
CASSANTGYEQYF TGTGCCAGTAGTGCCAACACCGGCTACGAGCAGTACTTC - TRBJ2-7 TRBV19 few
CASSFSIPSSNQPQHF TGTGCCAGCAGCTTCTCAATCCCGAGTAGCAATCAGCCCCAGCATTTT - TRBJ1-5 TRBV6-2/TRBV6-3 few
CASTDFGSGANVLTF TGTGCCAGTACGGATTTCGGCTCTGGGGCCAACGTCCTGACTTTC - TRBJ2-6 TRBV6-1 -
CASSTPENTEAFF TGTGCCAGCAGCACGCCAGAAAACACTGAAGCTTTCTTT - TRBJ1-1 TRBV7-9 -
CASSQDPRGLGGITIYF TGCGCCAGCAGCCAAGACCCCAGGGGGCTAGGAGGAATCACCATATATTTT TRBD1 TRBJ1-3 TRBV4-3 few
CASSQGRANTEAFF TGTGCCAGCAGCCAAGGACGGGCGAACACTGAAGCTTTCTTT - TRBJ1-1 TRBV3-1 many
CASRRQGTDYNEQFF TGCGCCAGCAGAAGACAGGGGACCGACTACAATGAGCAGTTCTTC TRBD1 TRBJ2-1 TRBV4-1 -
CASGREYTDTQYF TGTGCCTCCGGGAGGGAGTACACAGATACGCAGTATTTT TRBD2 TRBJ2-3 TRBV7-9 many
CASSIAGAFTDTQYF TGTGCCAGTAGTATAGCGGGAGCATTCACAGATACGCAGTATTTT - TRBJ2-3 TRBV19 few
CASSPMAGYEQYF TGTGCCAGTAGTCCGATGGCGGGCTACGAGCAGTACTTC - TRBJ2-7 TRBV19 -
CASSGGGTLFF TGTGCCAGCAGCGGTGGAGGCACACTGTTTTTT - TRBJ1-4 TRBV13 few
CAWSQGFRTEAFF TGTGCCTGGAGTCAGGGGTTTCGAACTGAAGCTTTCTTT - TRBJ1-1 TRBV30 -
CASSTPIAGTDTQYF TGTGCCAGCAGCACTCCAATAGCGGGCACAGATACGCAGTATTTT - TRBJ2-3 TRBV9 -
CASSSGRGASTNEKLFF TGTGCCAGCAGTTCGGGGCGAGGGGCGTCAACTAATGAAAAACTGTTTTTT - TRBJ1-4 TRBV12-3/TRBV12-4 -
CASSAQGAPGAFF TGTGCCAGCAGTGCACAGGGGGCCCCTGGGGCTTTCTTT TRBD1 TRBJ1-1 TRBV9 many
CASRKGDYPSTDTQYF TGTGCCAGCAGGAAGGGGGACTATCCTAGCACAGATACGCAGTATTTT - TRBJ2-3 TRBV2 -
CASSLAGTGGNTIYF TGTGCCAGCAGCTTAGCGGGGACAGGCGGAAACACCATATATTTT TRBD1 TRBJ1-3 TRBV7-6 -
CASSLGPTEAFF TGTGCCAGCAGCTTAGGCCCGACTGAAGCTTTCTTT - TRBJ1-1 TRBV7-9 many
CASKEAGGSYEQYF TGCGCCAGCAAAGAGGCGGGGGGGAGCTACGAGCAGTACTTC TRBD2 TRBJ2-7 TRBV5-1 many
CAGSVDFGVTAQETQYF TGTGCCGGCAGCGTAGATTTCGGGGTTACAGCCCAAGAGACCCAGTACTTC - TRBJ2-5 TRBV9 -
CATPETFDGYTF TGTGCCACCCCTGAGACGTTCGATGGCTACACCTTC - TRBJ1-2 TRBV24-1 -
CASSPTLGLSETQYF TGTGCCAGCAGCCCGACTTTAGGTCTGTCGGAGACCCAGTACTTC - TRBJ2-5 TRBV7-2 many
CASSSGQGVDEQYF TGTGCCAGCAGCTCCGGACAGGGTGTGGACGAGCAGTACTTC TRBD1 TRBJ2-7 TRBV5-5 -
CASSFGVDSDYEQYF TGTGCCAGCAGTTTCGGGGTGGACAGCGACTACGAGCAGTACTTC - TRBJ2-7 TRBV28 few
CASSTSGGGQPQHF TGTGCCAGTTCAACCTCCGGGGGGGGTCAGCCCCAGCATTTT - TRBJ1-5 TRBV19 few
CASSYSMTSVETQYF TGTGCCAGCAGTTACTCGATGACTAGCGTAGAGACCCAGTACTTC TRBD2 TRBJ2-5 TRBV6-5 many
CASSRLDFQGGEQYF TGTGCCAGCAGCCGCCTGGACTTCCAGGGAGGTGAGCAGTACTTC - TRBJ2-7 TRBV27 few
CASSLTARTEAFF TGTGCCAGCAGCTTAACAGCAAGAACTGAAGCTTTCTTT - TRBJ1-1 TRBV11-3 few
CASSYWPERETQYF TGTGCCAGCAGTTACTGGCCCGAGAGGGAGACCCAGTACTTC - TRBJ2-5 TRBV11-2 few
CASSPTGTGANEQYF TGTGCCAGCAGTCCAACCGGGACAGGGGCGAACGAGCAGTACTTC TRBD1 TRBJ2-7 TRBV28 many
CASSDTGLTHEQFF TGTGCCAGCAGTGATACAGGACTCACCCATGAGCAGTTCTTC - TRBJ2-1 TRBV6-1 -
CASSWGNPNEQYF TGTGCCAGTAGTTGGGGGAACCCTAACGAGCAGTACTTC - TRBJ2-7 TRBV19 -
CASSSRGQTLQPQHF TGTGCCAGCAGTTCCCGCGGCCAGACCCTTCAGCCCCAGCATTTT - TRBJ1-5 TRBV6-2/TRBV6-3 few
CASSQGGGLAYEQYF TGCGCCAGCAGCCAAGGCGGCGGACTAGCCTACGAGCAGTACTTC TRBD2 TRBJ2-7 TRBV4-3 few
CSWDGQGHEQYF TGTTCCTGGGATGGACAGGGCCACGAGCAGTACTTC TRBD1 TRBJ2-7 TRBV30 -
CASSLTPYYGYTF TGTGCCAGCAGTTTGACGCCGTACTATGGCTACACCTTC - TRBJ1-2 TRBV28 many
CASSPRGTYQPQHF TGTGCCAGCAGTCCCCGGGGGACCTATCAGCCCCAGCATTTT - TRBJ1-5 TRBV6-5 -
CASSPKGAGEQYF TGTGCCAGCAGCCCGAAGGGGGCTGGAGAGCAGTACTTC TRBD1 TRBJ2-7 TRBV9 many